A single sample is the source of the 24 T cell receptor beta chains below, sequenced in a study of T-cell memory formation after mild COVID-19. TCRdb reprocessed the 5' RACE reads with MiXCR, giving one entry per CDR3 protein. The table shows about 200,000 distinct CDR3 sequences, with roughly 10% occurring only once. The material sequenced was PBMCs or a T cell subset sorted from them (not recorded which). Source of these receptors: a man between 18 and 29 years old who had mild COVID-19 (a few samples of this study predate the infection). Cell type and time point are not known.

This clonotype was counted a few times. V is TRBV11-3 and J is TRBJ1-1, with no clear D. The CDR3 runs 12 residues. Germline lookup yields CDR1 SGHNT and CDR2 YENEEA. The V and J ends lost 3 bases and 3 bases respectively, with 5 bases between them. The DNA of the CDR3 is TGTGCCAGCAGCTTCGGGGACACTGAAGCTTTCTTT. It yields the protein CASSFGDTEAFF. Filled out from reference TRBV11-3 and TRBJ1-1, the complete variable domain reads EAGVVQSPRYKIIEKKQPVAFWCNPISGHNTLYWYLQNLGQGPELLIRYENEEAVDDSQLPKDRFSAERLKGVDSTLKIQPAELGDSAVYLCASSFGDTEAFFGQGTRLTVV.

The chain has TRBV2 and TRBJ1-4; perhaps TRBD1 as D (5 bases). This CDR3 spans 16 amino acids. V lost 0 bases, J lost 10 bases, and 18 bases lay in between. From germline, CDR1 is SNHLY and CDR2 FYNNEI. The CDR3 sequence: CASSEAGTGSNRKLFF. CDR3 nucleotides: TGTGCCAGCAGTGAAGCGGGAACAGGTTCTAATAGAAAACTGTTTTTT.

The chain links TRBV10-1 to TRBJ1-5, with TRBD1 matching over 9 bases. CDR3 length: 17 amino acids. After removal of 10 bases from V and 0 bases from J, the junction contained 13 bases not matched to a gene. Germline values: CDR1 WNHNN, CDR2 SYGVQD (reference sequence). The CDR3 is CATSGTGPILSNQPQHF. The CDR3, as DNA: TGCGCCACATCCGGGACAGGGCCGATACTTAGCAATCAGCCCCAGCATTTT.

This chain joins TRBV4-3 and TRBJ1-2, with 7 bases that match TRBD1. J lost 8 bases, V lost 3 bases, and 9 bases had no gene match. This CDR3 has 14 amino acids. Germline V gives CDR1 LGHNA, CDR2 YSLEER. The CDR3 loop is CASSHPDRATGYTF. CDR3 coding DNA: TGCGCCAGCAGCCACCCCGACAGGGCTACCGGCTACACCTTC.

This clonotype was observed a handful of times. The rearrangement joins TRBV7-2 to TRBJ2-3; unclear D gene. CDR3 length: 12 residues. The ends were cut back, 3 bases at V and 2 bases at J, with 3 bases in the middle. Germline CDR1 SGHTA, CDR2 FQGNSA. Here the CDR3 DNA reads TGTGCCAGCAGCTTTGTCACAGATACGCAGTATTTT. This codes for CASSFVTDTQYF.

This clonotype occurred a few times. The gene calls are TRBV2 and TRBJ2-5; 11 positions match TRBD2. The CDR3 has 17 amino acids. Trimming at V came to 5 bases and at J to 1 base, leaving 9 bases not matched to a gene. Germline V gene lookup returns CDR1 SNHLY and CDR2 FYNNEI. This CDR3 is CASSTLAGGYLQETQYF. The DNA of the CDR3 is TGTGCCAGCAGTACGTTAGCGGGGGGGTACCTCCAAGAGACCCAGTACTTC.

This chain links TRBV5-1 with TRBJ1-2, with 12 bases fitting TRBD1. The CDR3 sequence is 15 residues long. From germline, CDR1 is SGHRS and CDR2 YFSETQ. With V trimmed by 7 bases and J by 8 bases, 12 bases remained unmatched. The CDR3 loop reads CASGTGTGGAWGYTF. CDR3 sequence (DNA): TGCGCCAGCGGCACCGGGACAGGGGGCGCATGGGGCTACACCTTC.

This clonotype appeared a few times. The rearrangement joins TRBV5-1 to TRBJ1-1; D is uncertain. The CDR3 totals 15 residues. Deletions cut 2 bases from V and 1 base from J, with 12 bases between. Germline V gene sequence: CDR1 SGHRS, CDR2 YFSETQ. The CDR3 region has the DNA TGCGCCAGCAGCTTATATGGGTCGGGGAACACTGAAGCTTTCTTT. This codes for CASSLYGSGNTEAFF.

This clonotype was seen only a few times. The V call is TRBV5-1, the J call TRBJ1-4; D may be TRBD1 (6 bases). Germline V gives CDR1 SGHRS, CDR2 YFSETQ. Trimming pared 5 bases from V and 8 bases from J, leaving 19 bases between. The CDR3 consists of 15 residues. The DNA for the CDR3 is TGCGCCAGCAGTATAGGGGGTCCGGTGAGGGAAAAACTGTTTTTT. Translation: CASSIGGPVREKLFF.

This clonotype appeared many times. The genes are TRBV7-2 and TRBJ2-2, with 8 bases that match TRBD2. The V and J ends lost 0 bases and 1 base, in that order; junction bases with no gene match: 1. The CDR3 is made up of 16 amino acids. The V gene's germline CDR1 is SGHTA and CDR2 FQGNSA. CDR3: CASSLALAGNTGELFF. Here the CDR3 DNA reads TGTGCCAGCAGCTTAGCCCTAGCGGGGAACACCGGGGAGCTGTTTTTT.

The rearrangement uses TRBV3-1 and TRBJ1-6; a weak D match, TRBD1 (5 bases). The CDR3 is made up of 14 amino acids. V was trimmed by 5 bases and J by 1 base, leaving 6 bases between them. Germline CDR1 is LGHDT and CDR2 is YNNKEL (reference sequence). CDR3 DNA sequence: TGTGCCAGCAGCGGGGGGTCCTATAATTCACCCCTCCACTTT. Amino acids: CASSGGSYNSPLHF.

In this sample, this clonotype turned up many times. The CDR3 sequence is CASSPDRGRGGYTF. CDR3 coding DNA: TGTGCCAGCAGCCCCGACAGGGGGCGGGGTGGCTACACCTTC. V usage is TRBV7-3 and J usage is TRBJ1-2, with 10 bases matching TRBD1. Germline CDR1 SGHTA, CDR2 FQGTGA. This CDR3 spans 14 amino acids. Trimming took 5 bases from V and 7 from J; bases not matched to a gene: 7.

The chain carries TRBV9 and TRBJ2-2, with 7 bases that match TRBD1. V trimming: 1 base; J trimming: 5 bases; junction bases outside the gene matches: 5. This CDR3 has 15 residues. Germline CDR1 and CDR2: SGDLS and YYNGEE. CDR3 coding DNA: TGTGCCAGCAGCGTATCAAACAGGGGAACCGGGGAGCTGTTTTTT. Translating it yields CASSVSNRGTGELFF. The whole variable domain, filled in from reference TRBV9 and TRBJ2-2, reads DSGVTQTPKHLITATGQRVTLRCSPRSGDLSVYWYQQSLDQGLQFLIQYYNGEERAKGNILERFSAQQFPDLHSELNLSSLELGDSALYFCASSVSNRGTGELFFGEGSRLTVL.

The J gene is TRBJ1-1, the V gene TRBV7-6, with D uncertain. This CDR3 is built from 14 residues. V gave up 5 bases and J gave up 2 bases, with 12 bases separating them. The germline CDR1 and CDR2 sequences are SGHVS and FNYEAQ. This CDR3 reads CASSPDTYNTEAFF. As DNA, the CDR3 is TGTGCCAGCAGCCCCGACACCTATAACACTGAAGCTTTCTTT.

The table lists this clonotype with a few counts. This rearrangement joins TRBV28 to TRBJ1-4; TRBD1 matches at 10 bases. Germline V gene data show CDR1 as MDHEN and CDR2 as SYDVKM. With V trimmed by 4 bases and J by 6 bases, 8 bases remained unmatched. CDR3 size: 16 residues. The CDR3 DNA is TGTGCCAGCAGTTCCCCCCTAGGGACAGGGGATGAAAAACTGTTTTTT. This translates into CASSSPLGTGDEKLFF.

The chain has TRBV15 and TRBJ2-7; the match to TRBD1 covers 8 bases. The V segment lost 3 bases and the J segment 0 bases; nucleotides outside the gene matches: 7. CDR3 length: 16 residues. Germline values: CDR1 LNHNV, CDR2 YYDKDF (reference sequence). DNA for the CDR3: TGTGCCACCAGCAGGGGGGGACAGGCGAGCTCCTACGAGCAGTACGTC. Amino acid sequence: CATSRGGQASSYEQYV.

In this sample, this clonotype turned up a few times. The chain employs TRBV5-1 and TRBJ2-7; 10 bases are shared with TRBD2. Germline trimming cut 0 bases from V and 6 bases from J; bases unmatched to any gene: 6. The CDR3 length is 15 residues. The germline gives CDR1 SGHRS, CDR2 YFSETQ. The CDR3: CASSLGSGGAGEQYV. In DNA form, the CDR3 reads TGCGCCAGCAGCTTGGGAAGCGGGGGGGCCGGCGAGCAGTACGTC.

This clonotype turned up a few times. The chain has TRBV5-1 and TRBJ1-6; 8 bases agree with TRBD1. The V gene end was trimmed by 6 bases and the J gene end by 6 bases; junction bases not matched to a gene: 5. This CDR3 comprises 14 residues. Germline V gives CDR1 SGHRS, CDR2 YFSETQ. CDR3: CASTDRALNSPLHF. CDR3 coding DNA: TGCGCCAGCACGGACAGGGCGCTTAATTCACCCCTCCACTTT.

The rearrangement joins TRBV30 to TRBJ2-7; no clear D. Trimming stripped 2 bases from V and 4 bases from J, with 6 bases between. Germline V CDR1 and CDR2: GTSNPN, SVGIG (reference sequence). The CDR3 covers 11 residues. CDR3 bases: TGTGCCTGGAGTACCCAGTACGAGCAGTACTTC. It specifies CAWSTQYEQYF.

DNA of the CDR3: TGCAGCAGGCCGGGCGAAGAGACCCAGTACTTC. It is translated as CSRPGEETQYF. J is TRBJ2-5 and V is TRBV29-1; D ambiguous. Germline CDR1 and CDR2: SQVTM and ANQGSEA. V lost 8 bases and J 3 bases, leaving 10 bases between the germline ends. This CDR3 has 11 residues.

About this clonotype: A much larger clone sits a single nucleotide away, making a read error possible. The DNA of the CDR3 is TGTGCCAGCAGCCCGAGTGAGGATAACACTGAAGCTTTCTTT. It encodes CASSPSEDNTEAFF. The chain combines TRBV3-1 with TRBJ1-1; no definite D call. Per germline, CDR1 LGHDT and CDR2 YNNKEL (reference sequence). The CDR3 length is 14 residues. V lost 4 bases and J 2 bases, leaving 11 bases between the germline ends.

This clonotype was recorded at least ten times. The gene calls are TRBV12-3 or TRBV12-4 and TRBJ2-7; 7 bases fit TRBD1. CDR3 length: 13 amino acids. V dropped 6 bases and J dropped 3; count of bases not matched to a gene: 5. CDR3: CASSRNRGYEQYV. CDR3 DNA: TGTGCCAGCAGCAGGAACAGGGGCTACGAGCAGTACGTC.

The chain links TRBV18 to TRBJ2-1; 7 bases map to TRBD1. Germline V gives CDR1 KGHSH, CDR2 LQKENI. J lost 0 bases, V lost 2 bases, and 13 bases had no gene match. CDR3 length equals 19 residues. For the CDR3, the DNA is TGTGCCAGCTCACCAGGGTGGGCAGGGGGTACGAGCTCCTACAATGAGCAGTTCTTC. Protein: CASSPGWAGGTSSYNEQFF.

There are a few counts of this clonotype. The chain links TRBV6-5 to TRBJ2-2; TRBD1 agrees at 8 bases. V was clipped by 4 bases and J by 4 bases; unmatched bases: 5. The length of the CDR3 is 15 residues. Germline assignment: CDR1 MNHEY and CDR2 SVGAGI. The CDR3 spells CASSSRDRPTGELFF. CDR3 nucleotide sequence: TGTGCCAGCAGTTCCCGGGACAGGCCCACCGGGGAGCTGTTTTTT.